These T cell receptor beta chains were read from a single sample in a study of regulatory T cells in long-lasting Graves disease. MiXCR, run by TCRdb on the multiplex PCR reads, gives a single entry per CDR3 protein. The sample lists a few hundred thousand distinct CDR3 sequences, 12% to 15% occurring once. These same data were also listed under a study on T cells in Graves' hyperthyroidism and ophthalmopathy.

Specimen: peripheral blood mononuclear cells (PBMCs), collected at new diagnosis, from a patient treated with antithyroid drugs. All receptors derive from a woman in her 50s with Graves disease. CDR3s include the opening cysteine and the closing phenylalanine or tryptophan. The D gene is left open where the match is weak. A row's size may be missing; if present it is once, few, many or a size class.

v_call: TRBV27
clone_size: few
d_call: TRBD1
j_call: TRBJ2-1
cdr3_nt: TGTGCCAGCAGTTTCTTGGGACAGGGGGCTAACAATGAGCAGTTCTTC
cdr3_aa: CASSFLGQGANNEQFF

v_call: TRBV12-3/TRBV12-4
clone_size: -
d_call: -
j_call: TRBJ1-1
cdr3_nt: TGTGCCAGCAGTAAGGACCGTAACGGTCCCCGGGAGGCTTTCTTT
cdr3_aa: CASSKDRNGPREAFF

v_call: TRBV10-1
clone_size: many
d_call: -
j_call: TRBJ2-3
cdr3_nt: TGCGCCAGCAGTGATTCGCGACTAGAGGTGACAGATACGCAGTATTTT
cdr3_aa: CASSDSRLEVTDTQYF

v_call: TRBV11-2
clone_size: -
d_call: -
j_call: TRBJ1-3
cdr3_nt: TGTGCCAGCAGCTTAGATGCCGCTGATAGCTCTGGAAACACCATATATTTT
cdr3_aa: CASSLDAADSSGNTIYF

v_call: TRBV4-1
clone_size: many
d_call: TRBD1
j_call: TRBJ1-5
cdr3_nt: TGCGCCAGCAGCCAAGGGTGGACAGGGCCAGGCCAGCCCCAGCATTTT
cdr3_aa: CASSQGWTGPGQPQHF

v_call: TRBV12-3/TRBV12-4
clone_size: many
d_call: TRBD2
j_call: TRBJ2-2
cdr3_nt: TGTGCCAGCAGTTTACTAGCGGGAGGCCCGGGGAGCGGGGAGCTGTTTTTT
cdr3_aa: CASSLLAGGPGSGELFF

v_call: TRBV12-3/TRBV12-4
clone_size: many
d_call: -
j_call: TRBJ1-5
cdr3_nt: TGTGCCAGCAGTTTAGGAGTGACGACAGGTAGCAATCAGCCCCAGCATTTT
cdr3_aa: CASSLGVTTGSNQPQHF

v_call: TRBV18
clone_size: many
d_call: -
j_call: TRBJ1-4
cdr3_nt: TGTGCCAGCTCACCACGGGCTGAAGAAAAACTGTTTTTT
cdr3_aa: CASSPRAEEKLFF

v_call: TRBV10-3
clone_size: few
d_call: TRBD1
j_call: TRBJ2-7
cdr3_nt: TGTGCCATCAGCGCCGGGACAGGGGGCGACGAGCAGTACTTC
cdr3_aa: CAISAGTGGDEQYF

v_call: TRBV28
clone_size: few
d_call: TRBD2
j_call: TRBJ2-1
cdr3_nt: TGTGCCAGCAGTTCCTCTCTGCGGGGGGGGCCCTCCTACAATGAGCAGTTCTTC
cdr3_aa: CASSSSLRGGPSYNEQFF

v_call: TRBV7-9
clone_size: many
d_call: -
j_call: TRBJ2-1
cdr3_nt: TGTGCCAGCAGCATTCAGGACTCAGACAATGAGCAGTTCTTC
cdr3_aa: CASSIQDSDNEQFF

v_call: TRBV5-1
clone_size: many
d_call: -
j_call: TRBJ1-1
cdr3_nt: TGCGCCAGCGCCTCGACAGAGAACACTGAAGCTTTCTTT
cdr3_aa: CASASTENTEAFF

v_call: TRBV2
clone_size: many
d_call: -
j_call: TRBJ2-1
cdr3_nt: TGTGCCAGCAGTACAAACGGGGTCAGGTCTTACAATGAGCAGTTCTTC
cdr3_aa: CASSTNGVRSYNEQFF

v_call: TRBV20-1
clone_size: -
d_call: TRBD2
j_call: TRBJ2-2
cdr3_nt: TGCAGTGCTGGAGTTAATTCCGGGACTAGCGGCACCGGGGAGCTGTTTTTT
cdr3_aa: CSAGVNSGTSGTGELFF

v_call: TRBV19
clone_size: few
d_call: TRBD1
j_call: TRBJ1-5
cdr3_nt: TGTGCCAGTACCGGGACAGTTTTACAGCCCCAGCATTTT
cdr3_aa: CASTGTVLQPQHF

v_call: TRBV29-1
clone_size: -
d_call: -
j_call: TRBJ1-2
cdr3_nt: TGCAGCGTTGCGGGGGCCTATGGCTACACCTTC
cdr3_aa: CSVAGAYGYTF

v_call: TRBV27
clone_size: few
d_call: -
j_call: TRBJ2-5
cdr3_nt: TGTGCCAGCAGTTTCCAGCGGGCCCAAGAGACCCAGTACTTC
cdr3_aa: CASSFQRAQETQYF

v_call: TRBV24-1
clone_size: many
d_call: -
j_call: TRBJ1-1
cdr3_nt: TGTGCCACCAGGGGCCTGAAAGGAAGCACTGAAGCTTTCTTT
cdr3_aa: CATRGLKGSTEAFF

v_call: TRBV28
clone_size: many
d_call: TRBD2
j_call: TRBJ2-7
cdr3_nt: TGTGCCAGCAGTCTCCTAGCGGGAGCCTCTTACGAGCAGTACTTC
cdr3_aa: CASSLLAGASYEQYF

v_call: TRBV11-3
clone_size: many
d_call: TRBD1
j_call: TRBJ2-7
cdr3_nt: TGTGCCAGCAGTTCAGGGGGTGACGAGCAGTACTTC
cdr3_aa: CASSSGGDEQYF

v_call: TRBV4-1
clone_size: -
d_call: TRBD1
j_call: TRBJ1-4
cdr3_nt: TGCGCCAGCAGCCAAGAGCCAGGGGGAGGAGAAAAACTGTTTTTT
cdr3_aa: CASSQEPGGGEKLFF

v_call: TRBV29-1
clone_size: many
d_call: TRBD1
j_call: TRBJ1-1
cdr3_nt: TGCAGCGTACAGGGGGCAATCGACACTGAAGCTTTCTTT
cdr3_aa: CSVQGAIDTEAFF

v_call: TRBV28
clone_size: many
d_call: TRBD2
j_call: TRBJ2-3
cdr3_nt: TGTGCCAGCAGTTCGGACCTAGCGGGGGATTATACTAGCACAGATACGCAGTATTTT
cdr3_aa: CASSSDLAGDYTSTDTQYF

v_call: TRBV25-1
clone_size: -
d_call: -
j_call: TRBJ1-1
cdr3_nt: TGTGCCAGCGAGGTGAACACTGAAGCTTTCTTT
cdr3_aa: CASEVNTEAFF

v_call: TRBV2
clone_size: many
d_call: TRBD2
j_call: TRBJ2-7
cdr3_nt: TGTGCCAGCACTACTAGCGGGGGGATTGGGTACGAGCAGTACTTC
cdr3_aa: CASTTSGGIGYEQYF

v_call: TRBV5-4
clone_size: -
d_call: -
j_call: TRBJ2-2
cdr3_nt: TGTGCCAGCAGCTTGGTTGGGGGGGCCTATAACACCGGGGAGCTGTTTTTT
cdr3_aa: CASSLVGGAYNTGELFF

v_call: TRBV6-5
clone_size: many
d_call: -
j_call: TRBJ2-5
cdr3_nt: TGTGCCAGCAGTTACTCATCGGCACGTGGGGAGACCCAGTACTTC
cdr3_aa: CASSYSSARGETQYF

v_call: TRBV10-3
clone_size: many
d_call: -
j_call: TRBJ1-1
cdr3_nt: TGTGCCATCAAGGTCGCCAGTCCGAACACTGAAGCTTTCTTT
cdr3_aa: CAIKVASPNTEAFF

v_call: TRBV2
clone_size: -
d_call: -
j_call: TRBJ1-6
cdr3_nt: TGTGCCAGCCTGTGGGGTTCTTCACCCCTCCACTTT
cdr3_aa: CASLWGSSPLHF